This T cell receptor (beta chain) appears in the sequencing data of a study of cytomegalovirus exposure and HLA in healthy donors. This clone was observed a few times. The PCR contained 60 Vbeta and 13 Jbeta primers. The data were produced by immunoSEQ multiplex PCR, yet TCRdb's version contains in-frame clones alone and is incomplete. Of under 150,000 clones in the sample, roughly 76% were seen once. CDR1 SGHRS and CDR2 YFSETQ come from the germline V gene. The CDR3 has 13 amino acids. V was cut by 4 bases and J by 6 bases, with 10 bases left in between. This clonotype originated in a woman between 40 and 50 years old in good health and CMV-seronegative. This rearrangement joins TRBV5-1 to TRBJ2-2, with a weak D call TRBD1 (6 bases). Specimen: PBMCs. CDR3 in amino acids: CASSTQGSGELFF. CDR3 in DNA: TGCGCCAGCAGCACACAGGGTTCCGGGGAGCTGTTTTTT.